The next 30 T cell receptor beta chains were all read from a single sample in a study of blood T cell repertoires in COVID-19. TCRdb keeps only in-frame clones here, not all; method: immunoSEQ multiplex PCR. The sample carries roughly 180,000 clones, roughly nine tenths recorded once. Specimen: peripheral blood. These receptors were collected from a man aged 65-85 years with active or convalescent COVID-19.

The chain combines TRBV5-8 with TRBJ1-4; D is uncertain. Germline loops: CDR1 SGHTS, CDR2 YDEGEE. The V gene lost 4 bases and the J gene lost 0 bases, with 13 bases spanning the gap. There are 16 residues in the CDR3. CDR3 region: CASSARTATTNEKLFF. The CDR3 DNA reads TGTGCCAGCAGCGCGCGCACAGCAACAACTAATGAAAAACTGTTTTTT.

The CDR3 region has the DNA TGCAGTGCTAGTCACGCGGGGGCGGCTATTACTGAAGCTTTCTTT. This translates into CSASHAGAAITEAFF. The J gene is TRBJ1-1, the V gene TRBV20-1, with D maybe TRBD1 (6 bases). The V gene's germline CDR1 is DFQATT and CDR2 SNEGSKA (reference sequence). This CDR3 has 15 amino acids. Trimming left V 3 bases short and J 5 bases short, with 19 bases between.

The V gene is TRBV30, the J gene TRBJ1-4; weak D call: TRBD1 (6 bases). Germline CDR1 reads GTSNPN; CDR2 reads SVGIG (reference sequence). Between the trimmed V and J ends, which lost 0 bases and 15 bases, there was a span of 14 bases. This CDR3 contains 12 residues. The CDR3 region is CAWSVQRQGLFF. CDR3 nucleotide sequence: TGTGCCTGGAGTGTACAAAGGCAGGGGTTGTTTTTT.

This clone was found once. V gene TRBV15 combines with J gene TRBJ2-1, with D perhaps matching TRBD1 (6 bases). The CDR3 is made up of 14 amino acids. Trimming removed 4 bases from V and 3 bases from J, with 10 bases in between. Germline V lookup: CDR1 LNHNV, CDR2 YYDKDF (reference sequence). CDR3: CATSKGDGYNEQFF. The CDR3 DNA reads as TGTGCCACCAGCAAGGGGGACGGCTACAATGAGCAGTTCTTC.

The chain carries TRBV5-1 and TRBJ1-2; 10 positions agree with TRBD1. This CDR3 has 17 amino acids. Germline V lookup: CDR1 SGHRS, CDR2 YFSETQ. V shed 4 bases, J shed 4 bases, and the junction held 13 bases outside the gene matches. As DNA, the CDR3 is TGCGCCAGCAGCCCCGGGACAGGGGCGCTTATTGGCTATGGCTACACCTTC. Its protein is CASSPGTGALIGYGYTF.

The chain joins TRBV5-4 to TRBJ2-2, with D possibly matching TRBD1 (6 bases). Germline CDR1 SGHNT, CDR2 YYREEE (reference sequence). CDR3 length equals 14 residues. Trimming pared 7 bases from V and 4 bases from J, leaving 14 bases between. The CDR3 loop is CASEPGVPTGELFF. The CDR3 coding sequence is TGTGCCAGCGAGCCAGGGGTGCCCACCGGGGAGCTGTTTTTT.

This rearrangement joins TRBV29-1 to TRBJ1-1; 12 positions agree with TRBD1. Germline V gene data show CDR1 as SQVTM and CDR2 as ANQGSEA. After removal of 8 bases from V and 4 bases from J, the junction contained 8 bases not matched to a gene. The CDR3 consists of 14 residues. For the CDR3, the DNA is TGCAGCCTCCGGGACAGGGGGCCTGGCACTGAAGCTTTCTTT. The encoded protein is CSLRDRGPGTEAFF.

The V gene is TRBV7-9, the J gene TRBJ1-1, with D unclear. The CDR3 totals 13 residues. Trimming pared 10 bases from V and 6 bases from J, leaving 18 bases between. Germline V gene sequence: CDR1 SEHNR, CDR2 FQNEAQ (reference sequence). In nucleotides, the CDR3 is TGTGCCACCATAGGGAGGGAGAAGGCTGAAGCTTTCTTT. Its protein is CATIGREKAEAFF.

The chain employs TRBV29-1 and TRBJ1-1; TRBD1 is a possible D gene (6 bases). Germline assignment: CDR1 SQVTM and CDR2 ANQGSEA. The CDR3 length is 15 residues. Trimming cost V 5 bases and J 2 bases, with 18 bases left between them. This CDR3 is CSVIAGAGRNTEAFF. The CDR3 nucleotides read TGCAGCGTTATAGCAGGGGCTGGAAGAAACACTGAAGCTTTCTTT.

J is TRBJ1-5 and V is TRBV5-1, with a tentative D call TRBD1 (6 bases). The CDR3 has 15 residues. Germline V gene sequence: CDR1 SGHRS, CDR2 YFSETQ. V lost 0 bases to trimming and J lost 7 bases, with 14 bases between them. The CDR3 DNA reads as TGCGCCAGCAGCTTGGCCGCAGGGGCAGGGCAGCCCCAGCATTTT. It specifies CASSLAAGAGQPQHF.

This clone came up a few times. This chain uses TRBV24-1 with TRBJ2-5; 8 bases align to TRBD2. After removal of 6 bases from V and 5 bases from J, the junction contained 13 bases not matched to a gene. The CDR3 runs 16 residues. The germline gives CDR1 KGHDR, CDR2 SFDVKD. CDR3 sequence reads: CATSKGGAGAGETQYF. DNA for the CDR3: TGTGCCACCAGTAAAGGAGGAGCGGGGGCTGGGGAGACCCAGTACTTC.

The V and J genes are TRBV19 and TRBJ2-6, with a possible D match to TRBD2 (5 bases). The germline gives CDR1 LNHDA, CDR2 SQIVND (reference sequence). V lost 0 bases and J 2 bases, leaving 14 bases between the germline ends. There are 18 residues in the CDR3. The CDR3 reads CASSIEGGLITGANVLTF. Here the CDR3 DNA reads TGTGCCAGTAGTATAGAGGGCGGGCTTATCACTGGGGCCAACGTCCTGACTTTC.

The chain couples TRBV5-6 to TRBJ2-1; no clear D. Germline assignment: CDR1 SGHDT and CDR2 YYEEEE. The CDR3 totals 15 residues. Trimming cost V 4 bases and J 1 base, with 12 bases left between them. CDR3: CASSPPGSSYNEQFF. CDR3 nucleotide sequence: TGTGCCAGCAGCCCCCCCGGGTCTTCCTACAATGAGCAGTTCTTC.

Only one count was recorded for this clone. The rearrangement links TRBV29-1 to TRBJ1-2; D may be TRBD1 (5 bases). CDR3 length: 11 residues. From germline, CDR1 is SQVTM and CDR2 ANQGSEA. V was pared by 4 bases and J by 7 bases, with 10 bases between. CDR3 amino acids: CSVGWGSGYTF. CDR3 bases: TGCAGCGTTGGATGGGGCAGTGGCTACACCTTC.

As to this clone: At one of its ends the junction is not consistent with the germline gene, which may arise from a read error. This chain uses TRBV7-7 with TRBJ1-1, with 9 positions matching TRBD1. Per germline, CDR1 SSHAT and CDR2 FNYEAQ (reference sequence). This CDR3 contains 18 residues. The CDR3 coding sequence is TGTGCTAGCAGCTTGGTGCCCCCGGGACAGGGCGGGAACACTGAAGCTTTCTTT. Its protein product is CASSLVPPGQGGNTEAFF.

The rearrangement links TRBV27 to TRBJ2-2; D is perhaps TRBD1 (6 bases). The germline CDR1 and CDR2 sequences are MNHEY and SMNVEV (reference sequence). The CDR3 loop spans 18 amino acids. V lost 1 base and J 3 bases, leaving 18 bases between the germline ends. The CDR3 DNA sequence: TGTGCCAGCAGTTTATTTCCCCGACAGGTCGGGGACACCGGGGAGCTGTTTTTT. Translating it yields CASSLFPRQVGDTGELFF.

This sequence joins TRBV29-1 and TRBJ2-7, with TRBD1 identical over 10 bases. CDR3 size: 14 residues. CDR1 and CDR2 (germline): SQVTM, ANQGSEA. With 1 base clipped from V and 6 bases from J, the junction kept 6 bases outside the gene matches. Here the CDR3 DNA reads TGCAGCGTTGAAGGGGGGACAGGGGTTTCCGAGCAGTACTTC. As protein: CSVEGGTGVSEQYF.

The genes are TRBV7-9 and TRBJ1-2; 7 bases align to TRBD1. The V gene end was trimmed by 5 bases and the J gene end by 5 bases; junction bases not matched to a gene: 8. This CDR3 is built from 14 residues. The V gene's germline CDR1 is SEHNR and CDR2 FQNEAQ (reference sequence). The CDR3 spells CASSVGTARYGYTF. The CDR3 DNA is TGTGCCAGCAGCGTAGGGACAGCCAGGTATGGCTACACCTTC.

The chain links TRBV19 to TRBJ1-5, with 11 bases lining up with TRBD1. The length of the CDR3 is 14 residues. The trim removed 8 bases at V and 4 bases at J, leaving 4 bases unmatched. From germline, CDR1 is LNHDA and CDR2 SQIVND (reference sequence). The CDR3: CASLGQGENQPQHF. CDR3 sequence (DNA): TGTGCCAGTTTGGGACAGGGGGAAAATCAGCCCCAGCATTTT.

The chain uses TRBV7-6 and TRBJ2-6; D ambiguous. Trimming pared 4 bases from V and 0 bases from J, leaving 7 bases between. This CDR3 is 15 amino acids long. Germline CDR1 reads SGHVS; CDR2 reads FNYEAQ. CDR3 sequence: CASSSRSSGANVLTF. In DNA form, the CDR3 reads TGTGCCAGCAGCTCTAGGAGCTCTGGGGCCAACGTCCTGACTTTC.

The rearrangement uses TRBV10-1 and TRBJ2-3, with TRBD2 identical over 11 bases. Germline CDR1 is WNHNN and CDR2 is SYGVQD (reference sequence). The V segment lost 3 bases and the J segment 4 bases; nucleotides outside the gene matches: 6. This CDR3 contains 16 residues. The CDR3 loop is CASSDSTSGVADTQYF. CDR3 in DNA: TGCGCCAGCAGTGATTCGACTAGCGGGGTCGCAGATACGCAGTATTTT.

The J gene is TRBJ2-2, the V gene TRBV9; TRBD2 might be the D (6 bases). Trimming took off 2 bases at V and 3 bases at J, with 14 bases between the two ends. The CDR3 is made up of 16 amino acids. Germline CDR1 reads SGDLS; CDR2 reads YYNGEE. CDR3 residues: CASSVRDGAHTGELFF. In DNA form, the CDR3 reads TGTGCCAGCAGCGTGCGGGACGGTGCTCACACCGGGGAGCTGTTTTTT.

The chain recombines TRBV5-1 with TRBJ1-3, with a weak D call TRBD1 (6 bases). The V end lost 0 bases, the J end lost 2 bases, and 9 bases lay between the germline ends. The CDR3 has 15 amino acids. CDR1 is SGHRS and CDR2 is YFSETQ in the germline V gene. The CDR3 DNA is TGCGCCAGCAGCTTGGTACAGGGCGCTGGAAACACCATATATTTT. Translating it yields CASSLVQGAGNTIYF.

The chain joins TRBV7-8 to TRBJ1-5; 12 bases are shared with TRBD1. V shed 1 base, J shed 7 bases, and the junction held 5 bases outside the gene matches. Germline V lookup: CDR1 SGHVS, CDR2 FQNEAQ. The CDR3 has 16 amino acids. The CDR3 protein is CASSLGDRGQRQPQHF. CDR3 coding DNA: TGTGCCAGCAGCTTAGGGGACAGGGGGCAGCGGCAGCCCCAGCATTTT.

This sequence joins TRBV5-1 and TRBJ1-2; 11 bases agree with TRBD1. The germline CDR1 and CDR2 sequences are SGHRS and YFSETQ. J was trimmed by 10 bases and V by 0 bases; bases with no gene match: 2. The CDR3 length is 13 residues. The CDR3 sequence: CASSLEGQGVYTF. The CDR3 nucleotides are TGCGCCAGCAGCTTGGAGGGACAGGGGGTCTACACCTTC.

V and J are TRBV9 and TRBJ1-2; D is unresolved. There are 14 residues in the CDR3. Germline assignment: CDR1 SGDLS and CDR2 YYNGEE. V lost 3 bases to trimming and J lost 0 bases, with 9 bases between them. This chain's CDR3 is CASSADGANYGYTF. The CDR3 DNA sequence: TGTGCCAGCAGCGCCGACGGAGCTAACTATGGCTACACCTTC.

The chain joins TRBV13 to TRBJ1-3; no firm D call. This CDR3 is 15 amino acids long. Trimming removed 5 bases from V and 3 bases from J, with 14 bases in between. From germline, CDR1 is PRHDT and CDR2 FYEKMQ (reference sequence). CDR3 nucleotides: TGTGCCAGCAGCCCCCCCCGGGGAAGTGGAAACACCATATATTTT. Its protein product is CASSPPRGSGNTIYF.

This chain connects TRBV7-2 to TRBJ2-3; 7 bases align to TRBD2. The CDR3 extends over 15 amino acids. The V gene end was trimmed by 5 bases and the J gene end by 1 base; junction bases not matched to a gene: 6. Germline CDR1 SGHTA, CDR2 FQGNSA. In DNA form, the CDR3 reads TGTGCCAGCAGCCAGCGGGGTCTGGGCACAGATACGCAGTATTTT. Its translation: CASSQRGLGTDTQYF. The whole variable domain, filled in from reference TRBV7-2 and TRBJ2-3, reads GAGVSQSPSNKVTEKGKDVELRCDPISGHTALYWYRQSLGQGLEFLIYFQGNSAPDKSGLPSDRFSAERTGGSVSTLTIQRTQQEDSAVYLCASSQRGLGTDTQYFGPGTRLTVL.

This sequence joins TRBV3-1 (or the pseudogene TRBV3-2) and TRBJ1-4; TRBD1 matches at 7 bases. This CDR3 has 16 residues. The germline V gene encodes CDR1 LGHDT and CDR2 YNNKEL (reference sequence). The V gene end was trimmed by 5 bases and the J gene end by 2 bases; junction bases not matched to a gene: 8. CDR3 DNA sequence: TGTGCCAGCAGCTATCGACAGGGCCCCACTAATGAAAAACTGTTTTTT. Encoded protein: CASSYRQGPTNEKLFF.

This clone was counted a few times. V and J are TRBV3-1 (or the pseudogene TRBV3-2) and TRBJ1-5, with D unresolved. Trimming took 1 base from V and 5 from J, leaving 9 bases between them. CDR1 and CDR2 from the germline V gene are LGHDT and YNNKEL (reference sequence). This CDR3 has 14 amino acids. CDR3 nucleotide sequence: TGTGCCAGCAGCCAAGGCGGCCGTGATCAGCCCCAGCATTTT. Protein sequence: CASSQGGRDQPQHF.